This T cell receptor beta chain was profiled in a study of cytomegalovirus exposure and HLA in healthy donors. Both 60 Vbeta primers and 13 Jbeta primers went into the PCR. Sequencing was performed with immunoSEQ multiplex PCR; in TCRdb, only in-frame clones are kept and a portion is missing. The table has some 100,000 clones, approximately 80% seen once. The CDR3 has 14 amino acids. CDR1 MDHEN and CDR2 SYDVKM come from the germline V gene. V dropped 3 bases and J dropped 6 bases, with 9 bases sitting between them. The chain has TRBV28 and TRBJ2-6; no clear D. The clonotype comes from a woman aged 18-30 years in good health and CMV-seronegative. The sample taken for sequencing was PBMCs. Written as DNA, the CDR3 is TGTGCCAGCAGTTTTTTTGTAATGGCCAACGTCCTGACTTTC. It translates to CASSFFVMANVLTF.